These 21 T cell receptor beta chains were all obtained from the same sample, sequenced in a study of blood T cell repertoires in COVID-19. Produced via immunoSEQ multiplex PCR; TCRdb's table is partial and in-frame only. The data show roughly 110,000 clones, with roughly 80% seen just once and roughly 1.5% held by the top ten. Sequencing input: peripheral blood. The source is a man aged 45-65 years with acute or convalescent COVID-19.

This chain links TRBV2 with TRBJ2-3; 7 bases align to TRBD1. V lost 4 bases to trimming and J lost 3 bases; unmatched junction nucleotides: 10. CDR1 is SNHLY, CDR2 FYNNEI, per germline. The CDR3 length is 16 residues. CDR3 DNA: TGTGCCAGCAGTGTTCGACAGGGTGTCAGGACAGATACGCAGTATTTT. The encoded protein is CASSVRQGVRTDTQYF.

V usage is TRBV5-6 and J usage is TRBJ1-4, with a tentative D call TRBD1 (5 bases). The CDR3 spans 15 residues. CDR1 and CDR2 from the germline V gene are SGHDT and YYEEEE. V was clipped by 4 bases and J by 10 bases, with 20 bases between them. The CDR3 nucleotides read TGTGCCAGCAGCCCCTCGACAGATAAAATAGGAAAACTGTTTTTT. Translating it yields CASSPSTDKIGKLFF.

This chain uses TRBV6-5 with TRBJ1-1; D remains unclear. The CDR3 loop spans 15 amino acids. Deletions cut 4 bases from V and 11 bases from J, with 23 bases between. CDR1 is MNHEY and CDR2 is SVGAGI in the germline V gene. The CDR3 protein is CASSSHSARKGWAFF. The DNA of the CDR3 is TGTGCCAGCAGTTCTCACTCAGCTAGGAAAGGATGGGCTTTCTTT.

This chain connects TRBV6-5 to TRBJ1-1; TRBD1 agrees at 7 bases. Per the germline V gene, CDR1 is MNHEY and CDR2 is SVGAGI. The CDR3 length is 14 residues. Germline trimming cut 6 bases from V and 6 bases from J; bases unmatched to any gene: 10. The CDR3 loop reads CASRIRQGQSEAFF. The DNA of the CDR3 is TGTGCCAGCAGGATTAGACAGGGTCAGTCTGAAGCTTTCTTT.

This clone showed up just once. The chain carries TRBV30 and TRBJ2-2, with 9 bases that match TRBD1. The trim removed 3 bases at V and 3 bases at J, leaving 8 bases unmatched. The CDR3 extends over 16 amino acids. Germline assignment: CDR1 GTSNPN and CDR2 SVGIG (reference sequence). In nucleotides, the CDR3 is TGTGCCTGGAGCCCCGGGACAGGGTATGACACCGGGGAGCTGTTTTTT. Protein product: CAWSPGTGYDTGELFF. Full variable domain (outside the CDR3, taken from reference TRBV30 and TRBJ2-2): SQTIHQWPATLVQPVGSPLSLECTVEGTSNPNLYWYRQAAGRGLQLLFYSVGIGQISSEVPQNLSASRPQDRQFILSSKKLLLSDSGFYLCAWSPGTGYDTGELFFGEGSRLTVL.

The V and J genes are TRBV21-1 and TRBJ2-7; the table's TRBD2 call for D was not verified on the DNA. TRBV21-1 is a documented pseudogene. The CDR3 runs to 12 residues. DNA of the CDR3: TGTGCCACCCCCTCGCGGCTAAGAGGGCAGTACTTC. Residues: CATPSRLRGQYF.

This chain connects TRBV5-8 to TRBJ1-6; D is ambiguous. Germline assignment: CDR1 SGHTS and CDR2 YDEGEE. V lost 2 bases and J 0 bases, leaving 9 bases between the germline ends. The CDR3 is 16 amino acids. The CDR3 loop is CASSFPTSSYNSPLHF. CDR3 DNA: TGTGCCAGCAGCTTTCCGACAAGCTCCTATAATTCACCCCTCCACTTT.

This chain uses TRBV28 with TRBJ2-5; 7 bases are a match to TRBD2. Trimming removed 3 bases from V and 2 bases from J; junction bases left unmatched: 12. CDR3 length equals 17 residues. Germline V gene sequence: CDR1 MDHEN, CDR2 SYDVKM. The CDR3 DNA reads TGTGCCAGCAGTTTGGGGAGGGGCGGGTCCCCACAAGAGACCCAGTACTTC. It is translated as CASSLGRGGSPQETQYF.

The genes are TRBV3-1 (or the pseudogene TRBV3-2) and TRBJ2-3; D possibly corresponds to TRBD1 (6 bases). The germline V gene encodes CDR1 LGHDT and CDR2 YNNKEL (reference sequence). This CDR3 is 15 amino acids long. The germline V and J ends were trimmed by 3 bases and 6 bases, with 16 bases remaining between them. The CDR3 region is CASSHGQFSSDTQYF. DNA for the CDR3: TGTGCCAGCAGCCACGGACAGTTCTCCTCCGATACGCAGTATTTT.

The chain recombines TRBV29-1 with TRBJ1-2, with 9 bases matching TRBD1. Germline trimming cut 7 bases from V and 7 bases from J; bases unmatched to any gene: 7. The CDR3 spans 12 residues. The germline V gene encodes CDR1 SQVTM and CDR2 ANQGSEA. The CDR3 DNA sequence: TGCAGCGGCGAACAGGGGGCGGGTGGCTACACCTTC. It yields the protein CSGEQGAGGYTF.

Concerning this clone: No DNA is shown, since the ends of the CDR3 on it are uncertain; the CDR3 is the one TCRdb lists. The chain carries TRBV12-1 and TRBJ1-1; the DNA was not compared with TRBD1, the D call given in the table. TRBV12-1 counts as a pseudogene. The CDR3 region is 15 residues in length, termini included. The CDR3 region is CASSFAPAGGTEAFF.

V and J are TRBV6-1 and TRBJ2-3, with 9 bases matching TRBD1. Germline values: CDR1 MNHNS, CDR2 SASEGT. The trim removed 5 bases at V and 1 base at J, leaving 4 bases unmatched. This CDR3 has 15 amino acids. Here the CDR3 DNA reads TGTGCCAGCAGTTCCCGACAGGGGGGCACAGATACGCAGTATTTT. This encodes CASSSRQGGTDTQYF.

This sequence joins TRBV3-1 (or the pseudogene TRBV3-2) and TRBJ2-2; 8 bases agree with TRBD2. V lost 1 base and J lost 5; bases outside the gene matches: 3. The CDR3 has 15 amino acids. Germline V gene sequence: CDR1 LGHDT, CDR2 YNNKEL (reference sequence). The DNA for the CDR3 is TGTGCCAGCAGCCAAGGGACTAGCAGTACCGGGGAGCTGTTTTTT. Translation gives CASSQGTSSTGELFF.

J is TRBJ1-2 and V is TRBV19; weak D call: TRBD1 (6 bases). CDR1 and CDR2 from the germline V gene are LNHDA and SQIVND (reference sequence). The CDR3 runs to 14 residues. The V end lost 10 bases, the J end lost 0 bases, and 15 bases lay between the germline ends. The CDR3 protein is CATEGQGPNYGYTF. CDR3 DNA sequence: TGTGCCACAGAAGGCCAGGGGCCTAACTATGGCTACACCTTC.

The CDR3 here is CASSDRTSGGLSYNEQFF. CDR3 DNA sequence: TGTGCCAGCAGCGACCGAACTAGCGGGGGGCTCTCCTACAATGAGCAGTTCTTC. V is TRBV9 and J is TRBJ2-1; 12 bases are shared with TRBD2. The CDR3 spans 18 residues. Germline V lookup: CDR1 SGDLS, CDR2 YYNGEE. The V gene end was trimmed by 3 bases and the J gene end by 0 bases; junction bases not matched to a gene: 7.

The rearrangement links TRBV6-6 to TRBJ2-3; no definite D call. The germline V gene has CDR1 MNHNY and CDR2 SVGAGI (reference sequence). The CDR3 consists of 12 residues. Trimming removed 6 bases from V and 8 bases from J, with 12 bases in between. In DNA, the CDR3 is TGTGCCAGCAGGCAAGCATATCCTACGCAGTATTTT. Its translation: CASRQAYPTQYF.

The chain couples TRBV28 to TRBJ2-5; D is possibly TRBD2 (8 bases). Germline-derived CDR1 and CDR2 are MDHEN and SYDVKM. The CDR3 totals 14 residues. Trimming stripped 3 bases from V and 5 bases from J, with 13 bases between. The CDR3 reads CASSFGRGRETQYF. The DNA for the CDR3 is TGTGCCAGCAGTTTCGGGAGGGGGCGGGAGACCCAGTACTTC. Supplemented by reference TRBV28 and TRBJ2-5, the full variable domain reads DVKVTQSSRYLVKRTGEKVFLECVQDMDHENMFWYRQDPGLGLRLIYFSYDVKMKEKGDIPEGYSVSREKKERFSLILESASTNQTSMYLCASSFGRGRETQYFGPGTRLLVL.

V is TRBV6-6 and J is TRBJ1-1; no clear D. V lost 2 bases, J lost 3 bases, and 10 bases lay in between. The germline V gene encodes CDR1 MNHNY and CDR2 SVGAGI (reference sequence). The CDR3 is 14 residues long. Here the CDR3 reads CASSYERLDTEAFF. The DNA for the CDR3 is TGTGCCAGCAGTTACGAGAGGCTCGACACTGAAGCTTTCTTT.

CDR3 in DNA: TGTGCCAGCAGTTTCCCGGGACTAGCTGGCAATGAGCAGTTCTTC. It codes for CASSFPGLAGNEQFF. The chain carries TRBV27 and TRBJ2-1; 9 positions agree with TRBD2. The germline CDR1 and CDR2 sequences are MNHEY and SMNVEV (reference sequence). Unmatched junction bases numbered 6, after V lost 3 bases and J lost 6 bases. This CDR3 spans 15 amino acids.

The rearrangement joins TRBV6-5 to TRBJ2-7; no clear D gene. The CDR3 sequence is 12 residues long. Germline V lookup: CDR1 MNHEY, CDR2 SVGAGI. The germline V and J ends were trimmed by 5 bases and 6 bases, with 11 bases remaining between them. As DNA, the CDR3 is TGTGCCAGCAGTAGGAGAACGGGCGAGCAGTACTTC. This translates into CASSRRTGEQYF.

This clone was detected once. The chain joins TRBV11-2 to TRBJ2-5; 8 nucleotides match TRBD2. Germline V gene data show CDR1 as SGHAT and CDR2 as FQNNGV. The trim removed 5 bases at V and 5 bases at J, leaving 16 bases unmatched. This CDR3 contains 17 residues. DNA for the CDR3: TGTGCCAGCAGCCGGGGAGGCGGGGGGCGGTCGCTGGAGACCCAGTACTTC. It specifies CASSRGGGGRSLETQYF.